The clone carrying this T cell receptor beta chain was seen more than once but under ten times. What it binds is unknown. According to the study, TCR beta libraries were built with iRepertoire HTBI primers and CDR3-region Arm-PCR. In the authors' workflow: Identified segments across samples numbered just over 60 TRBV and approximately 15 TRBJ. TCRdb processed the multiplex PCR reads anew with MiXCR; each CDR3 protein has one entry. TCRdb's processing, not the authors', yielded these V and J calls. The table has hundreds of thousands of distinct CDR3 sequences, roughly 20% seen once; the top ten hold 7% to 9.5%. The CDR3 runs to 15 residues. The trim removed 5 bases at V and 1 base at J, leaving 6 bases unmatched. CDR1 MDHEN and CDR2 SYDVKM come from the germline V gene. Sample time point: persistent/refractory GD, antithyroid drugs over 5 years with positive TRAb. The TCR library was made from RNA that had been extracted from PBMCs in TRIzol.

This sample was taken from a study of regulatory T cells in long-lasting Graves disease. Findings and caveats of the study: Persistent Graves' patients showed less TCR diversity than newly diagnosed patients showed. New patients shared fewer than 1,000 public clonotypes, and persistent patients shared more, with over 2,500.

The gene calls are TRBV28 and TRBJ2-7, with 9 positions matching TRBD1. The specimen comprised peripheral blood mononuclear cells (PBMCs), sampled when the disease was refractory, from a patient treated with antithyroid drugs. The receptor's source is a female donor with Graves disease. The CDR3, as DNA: TGTGCCAGCAGTCTGCCAGGGACAGGGTCCTACGAGCAGTACTTC. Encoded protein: CASSLPGTGSYEQYF.